Listed here is a single TCR beta chain. Its target is not known. Primers included in the PCR were 60 Vbeta and 13 Jbeta primers. The protocol was immunoSEQ multiplex PCR, while the TCRdb copy is restricted to in-frame clones and leaves out a portion. The table lists 120,000 or so clones, 60% to 85% of them singletons, with about 1.2% in the top ten. This specimen comes from a study of cytomegalovirus exposure and HLA in healthy donors. Points from the study as a whole: Links to common viral pathogens appeared, in a later analysis, for several of the most significant clusters. An analysis was carried out later, and it reportedly showed fewer N-insertions in an Asian-associated ancestry cluster than the approximately 670-donor mean.

The donors were healthy bone marrow donors. The clonotype comes from a female donor in good health and CMV-seronegative. Material: PBMCs.

The CDR3 sequence is CASSTRDRTYSNQPQHF. The CDR3 DNA reads TGTGCCAGCAGCACCCGTGACAGGACATATAGCAATCAGCCCCAGCATTTT. The chain joins TRBV21-1 to TRBJ1-5; the table names TRBD1, a call not compared with the DNA. TRBV21-1 is a listed pseudogene. This CDR3 comprises 17 residues.